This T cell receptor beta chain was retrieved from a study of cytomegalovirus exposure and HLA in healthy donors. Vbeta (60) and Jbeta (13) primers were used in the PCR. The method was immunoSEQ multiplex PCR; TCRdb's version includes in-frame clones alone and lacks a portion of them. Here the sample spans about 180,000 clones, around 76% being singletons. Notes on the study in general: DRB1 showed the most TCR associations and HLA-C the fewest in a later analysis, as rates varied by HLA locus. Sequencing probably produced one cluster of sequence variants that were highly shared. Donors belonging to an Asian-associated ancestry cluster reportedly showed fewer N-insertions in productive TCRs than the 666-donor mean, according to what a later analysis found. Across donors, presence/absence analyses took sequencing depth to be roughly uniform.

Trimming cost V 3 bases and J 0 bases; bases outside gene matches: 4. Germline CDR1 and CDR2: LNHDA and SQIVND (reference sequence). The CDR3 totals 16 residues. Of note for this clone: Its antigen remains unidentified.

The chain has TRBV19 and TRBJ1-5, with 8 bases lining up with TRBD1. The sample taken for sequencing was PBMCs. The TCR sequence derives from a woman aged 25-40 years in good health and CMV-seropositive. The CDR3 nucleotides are TGTGCCAGTAGTATGGGGACAGGTACTAGCAATCAGCCCCAGCATTTT. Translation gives CASSMGTGTSNQPQHF.